Following are 2 T cell receptor beta chains from one sample sequenced in a study of shared clonotypes between healthy human individuals. Generated by immunoSEQ multiplex PCR, the TCRdb table keeps only in-frame clones and is missing some. The sample gives roughly 1,500,000 clones, under 99% of which show up once; about 0.45% is in the top ten. The sample consisted of naive CD4+ T cells sorted from blood. As for subset: CD45RA+ positively selected. The source is a man younger than 45 in good health.

The chain carries TRBV4-3 and TRBJ2-7; D unresolved. Deletions cut 1 base from V and 3 bases from J, with 13 bases between. The CDR3 sequence is 15 residues long. CDR1 is LGHNA and CDR2 is YSLEER in the germline V gene. The chain's CDR3 is CASSQVPSTIYEQYF. Here the CDR3 DNA reads TGCGCCAGCAGCCAAGTCCCCTCCACGATCTACGAGCAGTACTTC.

This clone was seen once. A read error may account for a junction end that differs from germline. The chain recombines TRBV10-1 with TRBJ1-4, with TRBD1 as a possible D gene (5 bases). The CDR3 covers 12 residues. Germline-derived CDR1 and CDR2 are WNHNN and SYGVQD (reference sequence). The CDR3, as DNA: TGCGCCAGCAGTGGGAGGGGCCTCAAGGGAAATTTT. Amino acid sequence: CASSGRGLKGNF.